The clone carrying this T cell receptor (beta chain) was observed a few times. Its antigen remains unknown. The data are from a study of cytomegalovirus exposure and HLA in healthy donors. This PCR relied on a set of 60 Vbeta primers and 13 Jbeta primers. This table comes from immunoSEQ multiplex PCR, and its TCRdb copy is limited to in-frame clones, with some not included. The sample yields around 120,000 clones, about 70% seen once. Study conclusions and caveats: Later analysis showed most CMV-associated TCR beta chains appearing HLA-restricted.

Germline V lookup: CDR1 LGHNT, CDR2 FRNRAP. The CDR3 loop spans 16 amino acids. Losses at the gene ends were 3 bases for V and 0 bases for J; bases not matched to a gene: 6. This clonotype originated in a man over 45 in good health and CMV-seropositive. The specimen was PBMCs. This chain connects TRBV12-5 to TRBJ2-3; TRBD1 matches at 7 bases. The DNA of the CDR3 is TGTGCTAGTGGTTTTGCCCCAGGGGGAAGCACAGATACGCAGTATTTT. Translating gives CASGFAPGGSTDTQYF.